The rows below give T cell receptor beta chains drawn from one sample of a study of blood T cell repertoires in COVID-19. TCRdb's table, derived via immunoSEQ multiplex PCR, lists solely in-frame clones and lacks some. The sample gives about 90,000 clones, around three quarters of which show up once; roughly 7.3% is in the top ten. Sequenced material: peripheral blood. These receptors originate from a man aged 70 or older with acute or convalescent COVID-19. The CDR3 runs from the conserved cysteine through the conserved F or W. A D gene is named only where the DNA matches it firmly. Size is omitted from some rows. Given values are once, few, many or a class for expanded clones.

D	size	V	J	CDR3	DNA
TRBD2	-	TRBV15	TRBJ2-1	CATSRDMSGRFYNEQFF	TGTGCCACCAGCAGAGATATGAGCGGGAGGTTCTACAATGAGCAGTTCTTC
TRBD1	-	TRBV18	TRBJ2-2	CASSHGLDRANTGELFF	TGTGCCAGCTCACACGGACTGGACAGGGCGAACACCGGGGAGCTGTTTTTT
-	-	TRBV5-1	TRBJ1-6	CASSLGGSGSPLHF	TGCGCCAGCAGCTTGGGGGGATCGGGATCACCCCTCCACTTT
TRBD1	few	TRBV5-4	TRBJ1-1	CASSKGQERPEAFF	TGTGCCAGCAGCAAGGGACAGGAAAGACCTGAAGCTTTCTTT
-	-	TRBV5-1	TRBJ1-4	CASSTAGADEKLFF	TGCGCCAGCAGCACAGCGGGGGCAGATGAAAAACTGTTTTTT
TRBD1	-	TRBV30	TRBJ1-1	CAWSVGTGGLNTEAFF	TGTGCCTGGAGTGTAGGGACAGGGGGCTTGAACACTGAAGCTTTCTTT
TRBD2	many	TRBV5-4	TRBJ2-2	CASSAVGGAGELFF	TGTGCCAGCAGCGCTGTCGGGGGGGCCGGGGAGCTGTTTTTT
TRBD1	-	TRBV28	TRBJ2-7	CASSVGQSSYEQYF	TGTGCCAGCAGCGTGGGACAGAGCTCCTACGAGCAGTACTTC
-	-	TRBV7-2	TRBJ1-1	CASSFRGNTEAFF	TGTGCCAGCAGCTTCAGGGGGAACACTGAAGCTTTCTTT
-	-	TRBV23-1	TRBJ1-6	CASSQSRQPLHF	TGCGCCAGCAGTCAATCGAGACAACCCCTCCACTTT
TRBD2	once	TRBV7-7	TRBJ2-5	CASSLMGGQETQYF	TGTGCCAGCAGCTTAATGGGGGGGCAAGAGACCCAGTACTTC
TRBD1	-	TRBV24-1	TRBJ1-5	CATAGQGAQPQHF	TGTGCCACCGCGGGACAGGGGGCCCAGCCCCAGCATTTT
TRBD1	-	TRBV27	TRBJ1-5	CASSFKGANQPQHF	TGTGCCAGCAGTTTTAAGGGGGCAAATCAGCCCCAGCATTTT
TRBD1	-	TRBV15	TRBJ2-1	CATSRDGTENNEQFF	TGTGCCACCAGCAGAGATGGGACAGAAAACAATGAGCAGTTCTTC
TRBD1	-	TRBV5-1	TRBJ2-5	CASSLGTGGQETQYF	TGCGCCAGCAGCTTGGGGACAGGGGGCCAAGAGACCCAGTACTTC
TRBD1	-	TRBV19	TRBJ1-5	CASSISPGAGGLSNQPQHF	TGTGCCAGTAGTATAAGCCCTGGGGCAGGGGGATTGAGCAATCAGCCCCAGCATTTT
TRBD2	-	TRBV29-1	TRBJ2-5	CSVVGASSGKRETQYF	TGCAGCGTCGTGGGGGCGTCTAGCGGGAAAAGGGAGACCCAGTACTTC
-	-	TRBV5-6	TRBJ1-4	CASSLLNYKGVFGEKLFF	TGTGCCAGCAGCCTACTAAATTACAAGGGGGTCTTTGGTGAAAAACTGTTTTTT
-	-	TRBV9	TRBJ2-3	CASSPPWGAGEDTQYF	TGTGCCAGCAGCCCCCCCTGGGGGGCGGGAGAAGATACGCAGTATTTT
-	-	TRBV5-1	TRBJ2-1	CASSSGSLGSYNEQFF	TGCGCCAGCAGCTCCGGGTCCCTTGGTTCCTACAATGAGCAGTTCTTC
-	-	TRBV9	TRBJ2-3	CASSVAIQGSSDTQYF	TGTGCCAGCAGCGTAGCCATCCAGGGGAGTTCGGATACGCAGTATTTT
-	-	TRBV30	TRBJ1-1	CAWGRGETEAFF	TGTGCCTGGGGTAGGGGCGAAACTGAAGCTTTCTTT
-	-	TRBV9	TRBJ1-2	CASSARDWSGGYTF	TGTGCCAGCAGCGCCCGGGACTGGTCCGGGGGCTACACCTTC
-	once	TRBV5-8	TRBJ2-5	CASGQMRAQETQYF	TGTGCCAGCGGCCAAATGCGGGCTCAAGAGACCCAGTACTTC
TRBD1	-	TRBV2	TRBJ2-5	CAVGQGSLETQYF	TGTGCCGTAGGACAGGGCAGTTTGGAGACCCAGTACTTC
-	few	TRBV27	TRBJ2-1	CASSFGRYNEQFF	TGTGCCAGCAGTTTTGGCAGATACAATGAGCAGTTCTTC
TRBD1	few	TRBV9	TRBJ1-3	CASSVGQGSGNTIYF	TGTGCCAGCAGCGTGGGACAGGGTTCTGGAAACACCATATATTTT
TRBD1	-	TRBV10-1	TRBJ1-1	CASSESMPGTGVRNTEAFF	TGCGCCAGCAGTGAGTCGATGCCCGGGACAGGGGTTCGGAACACTGAAGCTTTCTTT
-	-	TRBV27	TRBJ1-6	CASSPEWSSYNSPLHF	TGTGCCAGCAGTCCCGAGTGGAGCTCCTATAATTCACCCCTCCACTTT
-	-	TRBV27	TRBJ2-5	CASSYRGGETQYF	TGTGCCAGCAGTTACAGGGGGGGAGAGACCCAGTACTTC
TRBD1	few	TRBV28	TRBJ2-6	CASSQRQGVNSGANVLTF	TGTGCCAGCAGTCAACGACAGGGTGTAAATTCTGGGGCCAACGTCCTGACTTTC
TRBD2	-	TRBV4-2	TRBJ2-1	CASSQGLAGESYNEQFF	TGTGCCAGCAGCCAAGGACTAGCGGGAGAATCCTACAATGAGCAGTTCTTC
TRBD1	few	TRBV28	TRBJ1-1	CASNRGTEAFF	TGTGCCAGCAACAGGGGCACTGAAGCTTTCTTT
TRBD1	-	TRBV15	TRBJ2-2	CATSTQAGTGGSGELFF	TGTGCCACCAGCACTCAAGCCGGGACAGGGGGGTCGGGGGAGCTGTTTTTT
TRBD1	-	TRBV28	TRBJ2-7	CASGLTGYEQYF	TGTGCCAGCGGCCTGACAGGGTACGAGCAGTACTTC
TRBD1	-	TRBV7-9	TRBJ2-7	CASSFGQGATYEQYF	TGTGCCAGCAGCTTCGGACAGGGGGCCACCTACGAGCAGTACTTC
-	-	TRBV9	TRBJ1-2	CASSVLQGGYGYTF	TGTGCCAGCAGCGTTTTACAGGGCGGCTATGGCTACACCTTC
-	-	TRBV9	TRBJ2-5	CASSVTPTETQYF	TGTGCCAGCAGCGTAACTCCCACCGAGACCCAGTACTTC
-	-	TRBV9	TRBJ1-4	CASSVDSGHQGNEKLFF	TGTGCCAGCAGCGTAGATTCGGGACACCAAGGTAATGAAAAACTGTTTTTT
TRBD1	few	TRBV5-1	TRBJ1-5	CASSFYRGQPQHF	TGCGCCAGCAGCTTTTACAGGGGTCAGCCCCAGCATTTT
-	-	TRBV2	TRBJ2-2	CASSAGYFWNTGELFF	TGTGCCAGCAGTGCAGGATATTTCTGGAACACCGGGGAGCTGTTTTTT
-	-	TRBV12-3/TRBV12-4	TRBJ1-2	CASSLNIYGYTF	TGTGCCAGCAGTTTGAACATCTATGGCTACACCTTC
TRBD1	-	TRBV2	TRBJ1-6	CASSGDRGYNSPLHF	TGTGCCAGCAGTGGAGACAGGGGCTATAATTCACCCCTCCACTTT
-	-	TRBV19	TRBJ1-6	CASRRLASGQHLHF	TGTGCCAGTAGACGGCTAGCTTCGGGACAACACCTCCACTTT
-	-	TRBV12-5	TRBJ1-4	CRYPGGNEKLFF	TGTCGATACCCCGGGGGGAATGAAAAACTGTTTTTT
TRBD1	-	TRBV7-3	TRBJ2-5	CASSPTGGKETQYF	TGTGCCAGCAGCCCAACAGGGGGGAAAGAGACCCAGTACTTC
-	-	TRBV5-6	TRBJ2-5	CASSAGGTQYF	TGTGCCAGCAGCGCCGGGGGGACCCAGTACTTC
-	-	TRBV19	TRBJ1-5	CASSMMEGGNQPQHF	TGTGCCAGTAGTATGATGGAGGGTGGGAATCAGCCCCAGCATTTT
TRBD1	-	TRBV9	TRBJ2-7	CASSTRDRWEQYF	TGTGCCAGCAGCACACGGGACAGGTGGGAGCAGTACTTC
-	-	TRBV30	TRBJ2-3	CAWSWWGGTDTQYF	TGTGCCTGGAGTTGGTGGGGGGGCACAGATACGCAGTATTTT
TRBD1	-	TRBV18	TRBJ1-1	CASSLLPGQGPRSEAFF	TGTGCCAGCTCACTCCTTCCGGGACAGGGACCTCGTAGTGAAGCTTTCTTT
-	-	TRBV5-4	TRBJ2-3	CASTAGSREDTQYF	TGTGCCAGCACTGCGGGGTCGAGGGAAGATACGCAGTATTTT
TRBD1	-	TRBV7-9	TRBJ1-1	CASSSTRDRVNTEAFF	TGTGCCAGCAGCTCAACCCGGGACAGGGTGAACACTGAAGCTTTCTTT
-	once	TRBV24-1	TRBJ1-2	CATSAPGTSLYTF	TGTGCCACCAGTGCCCCCGGGACATCGTTGTACACCTTC
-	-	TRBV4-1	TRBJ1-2	CASSQHIQGGYGYTF	TGCGCCAGCAGCCAGCACATCCAAGGAGGCTATGGCTACACCTTC
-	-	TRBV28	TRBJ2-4	CASSTTREINIQYF	TGTGCCAGCAGTACCACCCGGGAGATAAACATTCAGTACTTC
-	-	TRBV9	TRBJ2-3	CASSVPGGGGGTDTQYF	TGTGCCAGCAGCGTTCCTGGCGGGGGCGGTGGGACAGATACGCAGTATTTT
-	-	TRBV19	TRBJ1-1	CASSFTGRNTEAFF	TGTGCCAGTAGTTTTACAGGGAGGAACACTGAAGCTTTCTTT